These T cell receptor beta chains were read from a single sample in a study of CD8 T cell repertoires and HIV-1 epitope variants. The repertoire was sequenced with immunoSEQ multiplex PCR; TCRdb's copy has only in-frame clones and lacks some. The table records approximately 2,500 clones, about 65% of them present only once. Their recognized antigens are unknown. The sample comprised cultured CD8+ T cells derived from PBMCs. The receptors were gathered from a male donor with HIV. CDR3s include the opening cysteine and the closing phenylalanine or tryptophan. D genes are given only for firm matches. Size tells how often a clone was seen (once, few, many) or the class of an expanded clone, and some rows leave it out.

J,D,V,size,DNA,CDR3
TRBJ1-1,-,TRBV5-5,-,TGTGCCAGCAGCGCGGGAGTGAACACTGAAGCTTTCTTT,CASSAGVNTEAFF
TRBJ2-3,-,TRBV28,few,TGTGCCAGCAGACGCGGGACTTACTACACAGATACGCAGTATTTT,CASRRGTYYTDTQYF
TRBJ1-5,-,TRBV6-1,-,TGTGCCAGCAGCTCCCCGGGGGGAGTCAATCAGCCCCAGCATTTT,CASSSPGGVNQPQHF
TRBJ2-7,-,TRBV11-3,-,TGTGCCAGCAGCTTAGCGCACAAATCCTACGAGCAGTACTTC,CASSLAHKSYEQYF
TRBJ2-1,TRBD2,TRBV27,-,TGTGCCAGCAGTTTATGGGAGGGACCCAGCTCCTACAATGAGCAGTTCTTC,CASSLWEGPSSYNEQFF
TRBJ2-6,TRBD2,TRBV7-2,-,TGTGCCAGCAAGGGGACTAGCGGAGACTCTGGGGCCAACGTCCTGACTTTC,CASKGTSGDSGANVLTF
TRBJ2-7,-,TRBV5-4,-,TGTGCCAGCAGCCAAACTGGGGCCAGCTCCTACGAGCAGTACTTC,CASSQTGASSYEQYF
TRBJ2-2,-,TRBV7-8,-,TGTGCCAGCAGCCGACTCAACACCGGGGAGCTGTTTTTT,CASSRLNTGELFF
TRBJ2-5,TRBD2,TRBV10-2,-,TGCGCCAGCAGTGAGGGGTCGGCGGGAGGAAGAGAGACCCAGTACTTC,CASSEGSAGGRETQYF
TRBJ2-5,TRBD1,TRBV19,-,TGTGCCAGTAGCGTAGACAGGGCTGAGACCCAGTACTTC,CASSVDRAETQYF
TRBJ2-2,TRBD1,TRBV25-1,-,TGTGCCAGCAGTGCCGATGTACAGGGGGCGAGGGAGCTGTTTTTT,CASSADVQGARELFF
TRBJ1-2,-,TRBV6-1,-,TGTGCCAGCAAAACGACAGAGAACTATGGCTACACCTTC,CASKTTENYGYTF
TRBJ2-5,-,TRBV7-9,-,TGTGCCAGCAGCCCGCTGGGATTCCAAGAGACCCAGTACTTC,CASSPLGFQETQYF
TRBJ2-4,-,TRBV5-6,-,TGTGCCAGCAGCTTGGTTAAGGGAGTTCAGTACTTC,CASSLVKGVQYF
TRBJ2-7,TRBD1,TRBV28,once,TGTGCCAGCAGTTTATCCCGGGACAGCATCTCCGGGTACGAGCAGTACTTC,CASSLSRDSISGYEQYF
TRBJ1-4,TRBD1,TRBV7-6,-,TGTGCCAGCAGCTTAGACTACAGGGGGAAGAATGAAAAACTGTTTTTT,CASSLDYRGKNEKLFF
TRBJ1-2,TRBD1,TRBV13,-,TGTGCCAGCAGCTTAAATGTGGGACAGCAAGCTAACTATGGCTACACCTTC,CASSLNVGQQANYGYTF
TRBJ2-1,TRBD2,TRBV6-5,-,TGTGCCAGCAGTCCGGGGGAGGGGAATGAGCAGTTCTTC,CASSPGEGNEQFF
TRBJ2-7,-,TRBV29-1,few,TGCAGCGTTCAGGGATCCTACGAGCAGTACTTC,CSVQGSYEQYF
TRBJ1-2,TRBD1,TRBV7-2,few,TGTGCCAGCAGCCAACAGGGGCAGTATGGCTACACCTTC,CASSQQGQYGYTF
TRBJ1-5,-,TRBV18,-,TGTGCCAGCTCACCAGGGAGTGACAATCAGCCCCAGCATTTT,CASSPGSDNQPQHF
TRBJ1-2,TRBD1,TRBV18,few,TGTGCCAGCTCAACCCGGACAGGGGAGGCTCCCGTCTATGGCTACACCTTC,CASSTRTGEAPVYGYTF
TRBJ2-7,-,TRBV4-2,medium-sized,TGTGCCAGCAGCCCTACAGGCGGGCGGGACGAGCAGTACTTC,CASSPTGGRDEQYF
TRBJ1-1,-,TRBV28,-,TGTGCCAGCAGTTTTACTGCCGGTGAGAACACTGAAGCTTTCTTT,CASSFTAGENTEAFF
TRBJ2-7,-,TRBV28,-,TGTGCCAGCAGTATAGGGACGTACGAGCAGTACTTC,CASSIGTYEQYF
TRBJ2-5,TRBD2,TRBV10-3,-,TGTGCCATCAGTAACCCCCAGCGGGAAAGGACCCAGTACTTC,CAISNPQRERTQYF
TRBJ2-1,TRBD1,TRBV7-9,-,TGTGCCAGCAGCCACACTGACAGGGATCCCTACAATGAGCAGTTCTTC,CASSHTDRDPYNEQFF
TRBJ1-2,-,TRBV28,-,TGTGCCGTAGGAGGGGGAGGTGGTGGCTACACCTTC,CAVGGGGGGYTF
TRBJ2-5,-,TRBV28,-,TGTGCCAGCAGTTTATGGGGACAAGAGACCCAGTACTTC,CASSLWGQETQYF
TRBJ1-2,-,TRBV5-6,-,TGTGCCAGCAGCTTTGGGACGGGCCCTTCTAACTATGGCTACACCTTC,CASSFGTGPSNYGYTF
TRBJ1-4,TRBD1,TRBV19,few,TGTGCCAGTAGCTTCGGGACAGGTTGGAACGAAAAACTGTTTTTT,CASSFGTGWNEKLFF
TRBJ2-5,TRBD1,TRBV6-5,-,TGTGCCAGCAGTTACGTGGGACAGGGTGAGACCCAGTACTTC,CASSYVGQGETQYF
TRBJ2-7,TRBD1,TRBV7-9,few,TGTGCCAGCAGCTTAGCGGGACAGGGGGTGGACTACGAGCAGTACTTC,CASSLAGQGVDYEQYF
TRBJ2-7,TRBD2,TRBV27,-,TGTGCCAGCAGCTCATGGGGGAGACTAGCGGGAGACGACTACGAGCAGTACTTC,CASSSWGRLAGDDYEQYF
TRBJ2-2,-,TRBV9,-,TGTGCCAGCAGCGTGGTTCCCGGGGAGCTGTTTTTT,CASSVVPGELFF
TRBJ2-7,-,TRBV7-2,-,TGTGCCAGCAGCTTAGGGACATTGAGCTCCTACGAGCAGTACTTC,CASSLGTLSSYEQYF
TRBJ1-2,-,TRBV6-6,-,TGTGCCAGCAGTTACGTCAGGGTGAACTATGGCTACACCTTC,CASSYVRVNYGYTF
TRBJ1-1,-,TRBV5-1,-,TGCGCCAGCAGCTTGGCGGGTGAAGCTTTCTTT,CASSLAGEAFF
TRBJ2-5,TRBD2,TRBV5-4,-,TGTGCCAGCAGCGCGGTTATCGGGGGGAACCAAGAGACCCAGTACTTC,CASSAVIGGNQETQYF
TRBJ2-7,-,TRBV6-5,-,TGTGCCAGCAGGGCTACCCCGGACCCTACCTACGAGCAGTACTTC,CASRATPDPTYEQYF
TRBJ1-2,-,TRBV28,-,TGTGCCAGCAGCCCCCAGGGAGACTATGGCTACACCTTC,CASSPQGDYGYTF
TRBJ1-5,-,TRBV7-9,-,TGTGCCAGCAGCTTAGAGGTGGGGGAACCCTTCGGGCAGCCCCAGCATTTT,CASSLEVGEPFGQPQHF
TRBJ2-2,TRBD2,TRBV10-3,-,TGTGCCATCAGTGGAGTACTAGCGAGCACCGGGGAGCTGTTTTTT,CAISGVLASTGELFF
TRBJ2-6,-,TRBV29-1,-,TGCAGCGTTGACCTTTTTCTCGGCGGGGCCAACGTCCTGACTTTC,CSVDLFLGGANVLTF
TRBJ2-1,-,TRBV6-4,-,TGTGCCAGCAGTGACTCGGACAACAATGAGCAGTTCTTC,CASSDSDNNEQFF
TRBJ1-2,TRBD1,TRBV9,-,TGTGCCAGCAGCGGGGGGGACAGGACCAACTATGGCTACACCTTC,CASSGGDRTNYGYTF
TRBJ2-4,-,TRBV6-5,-,TGTGCCAGCAGCCCCGTAAGGACCAAAAACATTCAGTACTTC,CASSPVRTKNIQYF
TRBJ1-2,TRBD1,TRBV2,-,TGTGCCAGCAGGGGGACCTTGGACAGGGGCAACTATGGCTACACCTTC,CASRGTLDRGNYGYTF
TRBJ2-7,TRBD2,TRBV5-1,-,TGCGCCAGCAGCCCTCTAGGGACTAGCTCCTACGAGCAGTACTTC,CASSPLGTSSYEQYF
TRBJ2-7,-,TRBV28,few,TGTGCCAGCAGTCCCCGACTGGGCGACCTCTACGAGCAGTACTTC,CASSPRLGDLYEQYF
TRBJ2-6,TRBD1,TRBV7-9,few,TGTGCCAGCAGCTACACAGGGGTCCTCCTGACTTTC,CASSYTGVLLTF
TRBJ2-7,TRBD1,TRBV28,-,TGTGCCAGCAGCCCGGACAGGGGGTACGAGCAGTACTTC,CASSPDRGYEQYF
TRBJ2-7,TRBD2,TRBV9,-,TGTGCCAGCAGCGTAACTAGCGGAGACGAGCAGTACTTC,CASSVTSGDEQYF